These T cell receptor beta chains were read from a single sample in a study of blood T cell repertoires in COVID-19. Only in-frame clones appear in the TCRdb table, and some are missing; sequencing was by immunoSEQ multiplex PCR. The sample contains 200,000 to 300,000 clones, just under 85% of which appear only once. Sequencing input: peripheral blood. The receptors come from a woman of 80 years or more with acute or convalescent COVID-19. Each CDR3 is given with its conserved first and last residue. Fields, in order: V gene, J gene, clone size, D gene, CDR3 protein, CDR3 DNA. A D gene is named only where the DNA matches it firmly. A clone size is listed for some rows: how often the clone was seen (once, few, many), or a class if it is expanded.

v_gene: TRBV9
j_gene: TRBJ2-3
abundance: NA
d_gene: NA
CDR3aa: CASSVVADTQYF
CDR3nt: TGTGCCAGCAGCGTAGTAGCAGATACGCAGTATTTT

v_gene: TRBV4-3
j_gene: TRBJ2-3
abundance: few
d_gene: NA
CDR3aa: CASSQDRGTQYF
CDR3nt: TGCGCCAGCAGCCAAGATCGGGGAACGCAGTATTTT

v_gene: TRBV5-6
j_gene: TRBJ2-1
abundance: NA
d_gene: NA
CDR3aa: CASSLRSGGGFGEQFF
CDR3nt: TGTGCCAGCAGCTTGCGTTCTGGAGGAGGCTTCGGTGAGCAGTTCTTC

v_gene: TRBV10-3
j_gene: TRBJ2-7
abundance: few
d_gene: NA
CDR3aa: CAISGYEGRFTYEQYF
CDR3nt: TGTGCCATCAGTGGTTACGAAGGGAGGTTTACCTACGAGCAGTACTTC

v_gene: TRBV14
j_gene: TRBJ2-3
abundance: NA
d_gene: TRBD2
CDR3aa: CASSVPGLRTDTQYF
CDR3nt: TGTGCCAGCAGCGTTCCGGGACTACGCACAGATACGCAGTATTTT

v_gene: TRBV5-1
j_gene: TRBJ2-7
abundance: NA
d_gene: TRBD1
CDR3aa: CASSSLGTGVYEQYF
CDR3nt: TGCGCTAGCAGCTCGCTGGGGACAGGGGTCTACGAGCAGTACTTC

v_gene: TRBV2
j_gene: TRBJ2-3
abundance: NA
d_gene: TRBD2
CDR3aa: CASKPGLATTDTQYF
CDR3nt: TGTGCCAGCAAACCGGGACTAGCGACCACAGATACGCAGTATTTT

v_gene: TRBV4-1
j_gene: TRBJ2-7
abundance: NA
d_gene: NA
CDR3aa: CASSSSGSYEQYF
CDR3nt: TGCGCCAGCAGCTCCTCCGGCTCCTACGAGCAGTACTTC

v_gene: TRBV7-9
j_gene: TRBJ2-7
abundance: NA
d_gene: TRBD2
CDR3aa: CASSLIAGPTYEQYF
CDR3nt: TGTGCCAGCAGCCTGATAGCGGGACCAACCTACGAGCAGTACTTC

v_gene: TRBV6-1
j_gene: TRBJ2-2
abundance: few
d_gene: NA
CDR3aa: CASSEGQGFATGELFF
CDR3nt: TGTGCCAGCAGTGAGGGGCAAGGGTTCGCCACCGGGGAGCTGTTTTTT

v_gene: TRBV18
j_gene: TRBJ2-1
abundance: once
d_gene: NA
CDR3aa: CASSPLSRSSYNEQFF
CDR3nt: TGTGCCAGCTCACCACTCTCGAGGAGCTCCTACAATGAGCAGTTCTTC

v_gene: TRBV4-3
j_gene: TRBJ1-5
abundance: NA
d_gene: NA
CDR3aa: CASSQDSYQPQHF
CDR3nt: TGCGCCAGCAGCCAAGATTCATATCAGCCCCAGCATTTT

v_gene: TRBV30
j_gene: TRBJ2-1
abundance: NA
d_gene: NA
CDR3aa: CAWSRTVNNEQFF
CDR3nt: TGTGCCTGGAGTAGGACAGTAAACAATGAGCAGTTCTTC

v_gene: TRBV3-1/TRBV3-2
j_gene: TRBJ2-7
abundance: NA
d_gene: NA
CDR3aa: CASSQADSEQYF
CDR3nt: TGTGCCAGCAGCCAAGCAGACAGCGAGCAGTACTTC

v_gene: TRBV21-1
j_gene: TRBJ2-1
abundance: NA
d_gene: NA
CDR3aa: CASSSRLAGSYNEQFF
CDR3nt: TGTGCCAGCAGCTCCCGACTAGCGGGCTCCTACAATGAGCAGTTCTTC

v_gene: TRBV11-2
j_gene: TRBJ1-3
abundance: once
d_gene: NA
CDR3aa: CASSLLPGNTIYF
CDR3nt: TGTGCCAGCAGCTTACTACCTGGAAACACCATATATTTT

v_gene: TRBV27
j_gene: TRBJ2-7
abundance: NA
d_gene: NA
CDR3aa: CASRGWRVEQYF
CDR3nt: TGTGCCAGCAGGGGATGGCGGGTCGAGCAGTACTTC

v_gene: TRBV29-1
j_gene: TRBJ2-7
abundance: NA
d_gene: TRBD1
CDR3aa: CSALGTGGLNEQYF
CDR3nt: TGCAGCGCCTTGGGGACAGGGGGCCTGAACGAGCAGTACTTC

v_gene: TRBV6-5
j_gene: TRBJ2-7
abundance: NA
d_gene: NA
CDR3aa: CASSDSYEQYF
CDR3nt: TGTGCCAGCAGCGATAGTTACGAGCAGTACTTC

v_gene: TRBV9
j_gene: TRBJ1-4
abundance: NA
d_gene: NA
CDR3aa: CASSVGATTNEKLFF
CDR3nt: TGTGCCAGCAGCGTAGGGGCCACAACTAATGAAAAACTGTTTTTT

v_gene: TRBV20-1
j_gene: TRBJ2-3
abundance: NA
d_gene: NA
CDR3aa: CSASRDTTDTQYF
CDR3nt: TGCAGTGCTAGTAGGGACACCACAGATACGCAGTATTTT

v_gene: TRBV6-5
j_gene: TRBJ2-7
abundance: few
d_gene: TRBD2
CDR3aa: CASSLSGRSYEQYF
CDR3nt: TGTGCCAGCAGTCTTAGCGGGAGATCCTACGAGCAGTACTTC

v_gene: TRBV15
j_gene: TRBJ1-5
abundance: once
d_gene: NA
CDR3aa: CATSRDMQVGQPQHF
CDR3nt: TGTGCCACCAGCAGAGATATGCAGGTCGGTCAGCCCCAGCATTTT

v_gene: TRBV11-2
j_gene: TRBJ1-4
abundance: NA
d_gene: NA
CDR3aa: CASSLDGLRSSSGEKLFF
CDR3nt: TGTGCCAGCAGCTTAGACGGGCTTAGGAGTTCCTCGGGGGAAAAACTGTTTTTT

v_gene: TRBV30
j_gene: TRBJ2-7
abundance: few
d_gene: TRBD2
CDR3aa: CAWSRNSGNYEQYF
CDR3nt: TGTGCCTGGAGTCGTAATAGCGGGAACTACGAGCAGTACTTC

v_gene: TRBV19
j_gene: TRBJ1-1
abundance: NA
d_gene: NA
CDR3aa: CASSIGGTTEAFF
CDR3nt: TGTGCCAGTAGTATTGGGGGGACCACTGAAGCTTTCTTT

v_gene: TRBV7-2
j_gene: TRBJ1-4
abundance: NA
d_gene: TRBD1
CDR3aa: CASRRQGAVEKLFF
CDR3nt: TGTGCCAGCAGAAGACAGGGGGCGGTTGAAAAACTGTTTTTT

v_gene: TRBV4-2
j_gene: TRBJ1-5
abundance: NA
d_gene: NA
CDR3aa: CASSQDWIQRGGEQHF
CDR3nt: TGTGCCAGCAGCCAAGATTGGATTCAAAGGGGGGGCGAGCAGCATTTT

v_gene: TRBV5-1
j_gene: TRBJ1-1
abundance: NA
d_gene: NA
CDR3aa: CASSLGLGSTEAFF
CDR3nt: TGCGCCAGCAGCTTGGGCCTTGGGAGCACTGAAGCTTTCTTT

v_gene: TRBV27
j_gene: TRBJ1-4
abundance: NA
d_gene: NA
CDR3aa: CASSFGQFSANEKLFF
CDR3nt: TGTGCCAGCAGTTTCGGACAGTTTTCGGCTAATGAAAAACTGTTTTTT

v_gene: TRBV24-1
j_gene: TRBJ2-2
abundance: NA
d_gene: TRBD1
CDR3aa: CATSRQGTNTGELFF
CDR3nt: TGTGCCACCAGTAGACAGGGTACGAACACCGGGGAGCTGTTTTTT

v_gene: TRBV5-1
j_gene: TRBJ2-2
abundance: NA
d_gene: NA
CDR3aa: CASSFGDIRSGELFF
CDR3nt: TGCGCCAGCAGCTTTGGGGACATTAGGTCCGGGGAGCTGTTTTTT

v_gene: TRBV6-1
j_gene: TRBJ2-2
abundance: once
d_gene: TRBD1
CDR3aa: CASTGQGAGTGELFF
CDR3nt: TGTGCCAGCACCGGACAGGGGGCGGGAACCGGGGAGCTGTTTTTT

v_gene: TRBV5-1
j_gene: TRBJ2-3
abundance: NA
d_gene: TRBD1
CDR3aa: CASSIGTGPLDTQYF
CDR3nt: TGCGCCAGCAGCATCGGGACAGGCCCTTTGGATACGCAGTATTTT

v_gene: TRBV5-6
j_gene: TRBJ2-7
abundance: few
d_gene: TRBD2
CDR3aa: CASSVSGGTYYEQYF
CDR3nt: TGTGCCAGCAGCGTGAGCGGGGGGACCTACTACGAGCAGTACTTC

v_gene: TRBV15
j_gene: TRBJ2-5
abundance: NA
d_gene: TRBD2
CDR3aa: CATSRAGGSGQETQYF
CDR3nt: TGTGCCACCAGCAGAGCGGGCGGGAGCGGGCAAGAGACCCAGTACTTC

v_gene: TRBV5-1
j_gene: TRBJ1-2
abundance: NA
d_gene: TRBD1
CDR3aa: CASSQQGGSGYTF
CDR3nt: TGCGCCAGCAGCCAACAGGGGGGGTCTGGCTACACCTTC

v_gene: TRBV5-4
j_gene: TRBJ2-1
abundance: NA
d_gene: TRBD2
CDR3aa: CASSLEAGGYNEQFF
CDR3nt: TGTGCCAGCAGCTTGGAGGCGGGGGGGTACAATGAGCAGTTCTTC

v_gene: TRBV4-1
j_gene: TRBJ2-3
abundance: NA
d_gene: TRBD2
CDR3aa: CASSPGLAASTDTQYF
CDR3nt: TGCGCCAGCAGCCCAGGACTAGCGGCTAGCACAGATACGCAGTATTTT

v_gene: TRBV3-1/TRBV3-2
j_gene: TRBJ2-7
abundance: NA
d_gene: NA
CDR3aa: CASSQGHSNYEQYF
CDR3nt: TGTGCCAGCAGCCAGGGACACTCCAACTACGAGCAGTACTTC

v_gene: TRBV27
j_gene: TRBJ1-4
abundance: NA
d_gene: NA
CDR3aa: CASSFRGEKLFF
CDR3nt: TGTGCCAGCAGTTTTAGGGGGGAAAAACTGTTTTTT

v_gene: TRBV5-1
j_gene: TRBJ1-4
abundance: NA
d_gene: NA
CDR3aa: CASSLGGQEKLFF
CDR3nt: TGCGCCAGCAGCTTGGGGGGACAAGAAAAACTGTTTTTT

v_gene: TRBV5-4
j_gene: TRBJ2-2
abundance: NA
d_gene: TRBD2
CDR3aa: CASRQTSGGAGELFF
CDR3nt: TGTGCCAGCAGACAAACTAGCGGGGGGGCCGGGGAGCTGTTTTTT

v_gene: TRBV29-1
j_gene: TRBJ1-1
abundance: NA
d_gene: NA
CDR3aa: CSVSGQATTEAFF
CDR3nt: TGCAGCGTGAGCGGTCAGGCCACGACTGAAGCTTTCTTT

v_gene: TRBV7-2
j_gene: TRBJ1-5
abundance: NA
d_gene: NA
CDR3aa: CASSPNRGDNQPQHF
CDR3nt: TGTGCCAGCAGCCCAAACCGGGGGGACAATCAGCCCCAGCATTTT

v_gene: TRBV5-1
j_gene: TRBJ2-7
abundance: NA
d_gene: TRBD2
CDR3aa: CASSLAPRLAGAYEQYF
CDR3nt: TGCGCCAGCAGCTTGGCCCCCCGACTAGCGGGGGCCTACGAGCAGTACTTC

v_gene: TRBV6-1
j_gene: TRBJ1-6
abundance: NA
d_gene: NA
CDR3aa: CASSDRVRGPLHF
CDR3nt: TGTGCCAGCAGTGACAGGGTCCGTGGACCCCTCCACTTT

v_gene: TRBV18
j_gene: TRBJ1-1
abundance: NA
d_gene: NA
CDR3aa: CASSPGTPRRAEAFF
CDR3nt: TGTGCCAGCTCACCAGGTACGCCTAGGAGGGCTGAAGCTTTCTTT

v_gene: TRBV2
j_gene: TRBJ2-2
abundance: NA
d_gene: TRBD2
CDR3aa: CASTGGRAAGELFF
CDR3nt: TGTGCCAGCACCGGCGGGAGGGCCGCCGGGGAGCTGTTTTTT

v_gene: TRBV5-1
j_gene: TRBJ2-3
abundance: NA
d_gene: TRBD1
CDR3aa: CASSLVSAGGLESTDTQYF
CDR3nt: TGCGCCAGCAGCTTGGTGTCGGCAGGGGGCCTTGAGAGCACAGATACGCAGTATTTT

v_gene: TRBV11-3
j_gene: TRBJ1-1
abundance: NA
d_gene: NA
CDR3aa: CASIETRASMNTEAFF
CDR3nt: TGTGCCAGCATCGAGACCAGGGCTTCGATGAACACTGAAGCTTTCTTT

v_gene: TRBV19
j_gene: TRBJ2-7
abundance: NA
d_gene: TRBD1
CDR3aa: CASSTSGTVTYEQYF
CDR3nt: TGTGCCAGTAGTACCTCCGGGACAGTCACCTACGAGCAGTACTTC

v_gene: TRBV18
j_gene: TRBJ1-1
abundance: NA
d_gene: NA
CDR3aa: CASAPYQEGNTEAFF
CDR3nt: TGTGCGAGCGCACCTTATCAGGAGGGAAACACTGAAGCTTTCTTT

v_gene: TRBV19
j_gene: TRBJ2-7
abundance: NA
d_gene: TRBD2
CDR3aa: CASSLHAGGSYYEQYF
CDR3nt: TGTGCCAGTAGTCTCCATGCGGGCGGGAGCTACTACGAGCAGTACTTC

v_gene: TRBV28
j_gene: TRBJ1-5
abundance: NA
d_gene: NA
CDR3aa: CASRVRERHQPQHF
CDR3nt: TGTGCCAGCAGGGTCAGGGAAAGGCATCAGCCCCAGCATTTT

v_gene: TRBV18
j_gene: TRBJ2-2
abundance: NA
d_gene: TRBD2
CDR3aa: CASSPKRGHNTGELFF
CDR3nt: TGTGCCAGCTCACCAAAGCGGGGGCACAACACCGGGGAGCTGTTTTTT